These 11 T cell receptor beta chains were sequenced from one sample in a study of identical twins. One entry per CDR3 protein, called by TCRdb with MiXCR from the 5' RACE reads. The table has fewer than 650,000 distinct CDR3 sequences, roughly 9.9% seen once. This same sample was also taken into another study, of yellow fever vaccine responses in identical twins.

Sequencing was carried out using PBMCs. Every receptor here comes from a woman between 18 and 30 years old in good health.

At least ten counts were recorded for this clonotype. The chain's CDR3 is CASSGQGTYGYTF. The CDR3 DNA is TGTGCCAGCAGTGGACAGGGGACCTATGGCTACACCTTC. The chain is built from TRBV28 and TRBJ1-2; 9 bases fit TRBD1. CDR3 length: 13 residues. J lost 4 bases, V lost 5 bases, and 2 bases had no gene match. Germline assignment: CDR1 MDHEN and CDR2 SYDVKM.

This clonotype was counted only a few times. The rearrangement joins TRBV7-2 to TRBJ1-3; D might be TRBD1 (5 bases). Germline CDR1 SGHTA, CDR2 FQGNSA. V gave up 0 bases and J gave up 2 bases, with 8 bases separating them. CDR3 length equals 15 residues. The CDR3 DNA sequence: TGTGCCAGCAGCTTAGCCTGGGGGGCTGGAAACACCATATATTTT. It translates to CASSLAWGAGNTIYF.

This clonotype came up a few times. CDR3 protein: CASSQDRPPGLAAYNEQFF. DNA for the CDR3: TGTGCCAGCAGCCAAGATAGGCCCCCGGGACTAGCCGCCTACAATGAGCAGTTCTTC. The rearrangement uses TRBV4-2 and TRBJ2-1; 9 bases line up with TRBD2. J was trimmed by 2 bases and V by 0 bases; bases with no gene match: 11. The CDR3 contains 19 residues. Germline loops: CDR1 LGHNA, CDR2 YNFKEQ.

Only a few counts were recorded for this clonotype. The J gene is TRBJ1-1, the V gene TRBV7-9, with a possible D match to TRBD1 (6 bases). The V and J ends lost 5 bases and 4 bases respectively, with 23 bases between them. Germline CDR1 SEHNR, CDR2 FQNEAQ (reference sequence). The CDR3 has 17 amino acids. In nucleotides, the CDR3 is TGTGCCAGCAGCCCCGCTATCCGTCAGGACAGCTTCACTGAAGCTTTCTTT. The encoded protein is CASSPAIRQDSFTEAFF. The variable domain in full, completed from reference TRBV7-9 and TRBJ1-1, reads DTGVSQNPRHKITKRGQNVTFRCDPISEHNRLYWYRQTLGQGPEFLTYFQNEAQLEKSRLLSDRFSAERPKGSFSTLEIQRTEQGDSAMYLCASSPAIRQDSFTEAFFGQGTRLTVV.

In its sample, this clonotype was seen a few times. The chain employs TRBV28 and TRBJ2-3; 7 bases line up with TRBD1. The ends lost 5 bases at V and 4 bases at J; junction bases unmatched: 12. CDR1 MDHEN and CDR2 SYDVKM come from the germline V gene. There are 16 residues in the CDR3. The CDR3 sequence: CASSAWDSQRPDTQYF. The CDR3 nucleotides read TGTGCCAGCAGTGCCTGGGACAGCCAGCGCCCAGATACGCAGTATTTT.

This clonotype was detected many times. The chain combines TRBV12-3 or TRBV12-4 with TRBJ1-1; D unclear. V shed 7 bases and J shed 1 base, with 10 bases lying between them. CDR3 length: 13 amino acids. The CDR3 DNA reads as TGTGCCAGCACGGGAACAGCGAACACTGAAGCTTTCTTT. Its protein product is CASTGTANTEAFF.

This clonotype turned up a few times. The J gene is TRBJ2-5, the V gene TRBV20-1; D is uncertain. The CDR3 runs 13 residues. Germline assignment: CDR1 DFQATT and CDR2 SNEGSKA (reference sequence). V was pared by 2 bases and J by 1 base, with 8 bases between. CDR3: CSARRALQETQYF. The CDR3 DNA is TGCAGTGCTAGAAGAGCGCTCCAAGAGACCCAGTACTTC.

The table lists this clonotype with a few counts. The genes are TRBV7-9 and TRBJ1-2; unclear D gene. The V end was cut by 6 bases, the J end by 0 bases, with 14 bases between. Germline V CDR1 and CDR2: SEHNR, FQNEAQ (reference sequence). This CDR3 has 15 amino acids. This chain's CDR3 is CASSYHQFANYGYTF. The CDR3 DNA reads as TGTGCCAGCAGTTACCACCAGTTCGCTAACTATGGCTACACCTTC. Looking up the rest from reference TRBV7-9 and TRBJ1-2 gives the full variable domain: DTGVSQNPRHKITKRGQNVTFRCDPISEHNRLYWYRQTLGQGPEFLTYFQNEAQLEKSRLLSDRFSAERPKGSFSTLEIQRTEQGDSAMYLCASSYHQFANYGYTFGSGTRLTVV.

The chain carries TRBV28 and TRBJ2-7; no clear D. The germline gives CDR1 MDHEN, CDR2 SYDVKM. The CDR3 contains 13 residues. Trimming removed 2 bases from V and 4 bases from J, with 9 bases in between. CDR3 DNA sequence: TGTGCCAGCAGTTTAACGGAGATGTACGAGCAGTACTTC. It encodes CASSLTEMYEQYF.

This clonotype was detected many times. J is TRBJ2-2 and V is TRBV5-5, with 9 bases fitting TRBD2. The V gene end was trimmed by 4 bases and the J gene end by 10 bases; junction bases not matched to a gene: 14. The CDR3 has 16 amino acids. Germline V gene data show CDR1 as SGHKS and CDR2 as YYEKEE (reference sequence). The CDR3 sequence is CASSRGGLAPSVELFF. The DNA of the CDR3 is TGTGCCAGCAGCCGGGGGGGACTAGCTCCCTCGGTGGAGCTGTTTTTT.

This clonotype was counted a few times. V gene TRBV7-9 combines with J gene TRBJ2-1; 9 bases align to TRBD1. Per germline, CDR1 SEHNR and CDR2 FQNEAQ (reference sequence). V lost 5 bases to trimming and J lost 5 bases; unmatched junction nucleotides: 10. The CDR3 covers 16 residues. The CDR3 protein is CASSSTQGQGDNEQFF. CDR3 bases: TGTGCCAGCAGCAGTACCCAGGGACAGGGCGACAATGAGCAGTTCTTC. Combining the CDR3 with reference TRBV7-9 and TRBJ2-1 gives the whole variable domain DTGVSQNPRHKITKRGQNVTFRCDPISEHNRLYWYRQTLGQGPEFLTYFQNEAQLEKSRLLSDRFSAERPKGSFSTLEIQRTEQGDSAMYLCASSSTQGQGDNEQFFGPGTRLTVL.